These T cell receptor beta chains were read from a single sample in a study of blood T cell repertoires in COVID-19. Assay: immunoSEQ multiplex PCR; the TCRdb copy retains only in-frame clones and omits some. This table holds approximately 300,000 clones, about 90% found once. Source material: PBMCs or T cells enriched from blood (not recorded which). Receptors were obtained from a woman aged 25-40 years who had recovered from COVID-19. Each CDR3 is given with its conserved first and last residue. Some rows mark clone size as missing; the rest say once, few, many or name a class of expanded clone.

j_gene | abundance | v_gene | CDR3aa
TRBJ2-7 | - | TRBV2 | CAALFRDRPASVYEQYF
TRBJ2-1 | once | TRBV29-1 | CSVVGGIGAYNEQFF
TRBJ1-2 | - | TRBV5-1 | CASSPGQGGVGYTF
TRBJ2-7 | many | TRBV23-1 | CASQSGQGAPYEQYF
TRBJ1-2 | - | TRBV6-5 | CASSPAGGYSGYTF
TRBJ2-4 | - | TRBV5-6 | CASSLLPLAKNIQYF
TRBJ2-7 | - | TRBV3-1/TRBV3-2 | CASSQDGGYEQYF
TRBJ2-4 | - | TRBV6-2/TRBV6-3 | CASNYGTPQNIQYF
TRBJ1-2 | - | TRBV18 | CASSSGPAGNYGYTF
TRBJ1-1 | - | TRBV5-4 | CASSLRGGAEAFF
TRBJ2-1 | - | TRBV7-9 | CASSLVGAGPYNEQFF
TRBJ1-5 | - | TRBV27 | CASSRQGYQPQHF
TRBJ1-4 | once | TRBV7-6 | CASSLGAGGWEEKLFF
TRBJ1-4 | - | TRBV5-1 | CASSRDNYLATNEKLFF
TRBJ1-1 | few | TRBV19 | CASRKPGGLNTEAFF
TRBJ1-1 | - | TRBV7-8 | CASSPRTDDTEAFF
TRBJ2-5 | - | TRBV3-1/TRBV3-2 | CASSQDAGVETQYF
TRBJ2-3 | once | TRBV5-8 | CASSLDSSTDTQYF
TRBJ1-2 | - | TRBV12-5 | CASGFGQGGGYTF
TRBJ1-5 | - | TRBV3-1/TRBV3-2 | CASSPLGAHQPQHF
TRBJ2-7 | - | TRBV19 | CATKPAGAGAYEQYF
TRBJ2-7 | once | TRBV11-2 | CASSLFPPLAGGYEQYF
TRBJ2-2 | - | TRBV6-5 | CASSPTGEAGELFF
TRBJ2-3 | - | TRBV4-1 | CASSQWRVHTSTDTQYF
TRBJ1-6 | - | TRBV27 | CASSSGQQGYNSPLHF
TRBJ1-2 | once | TRBV6-2/TRBV6-3 | CASSYMTTGSGYTF
TRBJ2-1 | - | TRBV30 | CASGQDLYNEQFF
TRBJ1-5 | few | TRBV27 | CASSLRQGNQPQHF
TRBJ2-7 | - | TRBV20-1 | CSARSVYEQYF
TRBJ1-2 | - | TRBV19 | CASSILSGADGYTF
TRBJ1-2 | - | TRBV29-1 | CSVGEGQEGLDGYTF
TRBJ1-2 | - | TRBV2 | CASSLQENYGYTF
TRBJ1-1 | - | TRBV19 | CASRRDREDTEAFF
TRBJ1-4 | - | TRBV5-6 | CASSPMQGFEKLFF
TRBJ2-7 | - | TRBV5-1 | CASSFDDRGFNEQYF
TRBJ2-2 | - | TRBV19 | CASSSETGELFF
TRBJ1-2 | - | TRBV5-8 | CASSWVMRPYYGYTF
TRBJ2-7 | few | TRBV7-2 | CASSPRTGYEQYF
TRBJ1-6 | once | TRBV27 | CASSFGTANSPLHF
TRBJ1-5 | - | TRBV6-2/TRBV6-3 | CASSYGGHGSNQPQHF
TRBJ1-1 | - | TRBV14 | CASSHTGGSTEAFF
TRBJ1-5 | - | TRBV6-5 | CASVVGVDNQPQHF
TRBJ1-2 | few | TRBV10-3 | CAISESAGQGASNYGYTF
TRBJ1-2 | once | TRBV5-4 | CASSLGRGGYGYTF
TRBJ1-2 | - | TRBV27 | CASSLGQPYGYTF
TRBJ1-5 | - | TRBV4-1 | CASSHEGANSNQPQHF
TRBJ1-2 | - | TRBV6-5 | CASSIQGSYGYTF
TRBJ1-4 | - | TRBV7-2 | CASSPRTGAATNEKLFF
TRBJ1-1 | - | TRBV11-3 | CASSFGTANTEAFF